This entry is about one TCR beta chain. Its antigen remains unidentified. This clone may be a read error of a much larger clone one base away. It is likely a read error, because the conserved phenylalanine at the end of the CDR3 is missing. This record belongs to a study of T cells in Graves' hyperthyroidism and ophthalmopathy. Study information: The blood sample was taken at first diagnosis, before treatment began. The study, taken as a whole, reports: It was a median 6.5 months before onset that the model predicted ophthalmopathy.

The CDR3 length is 13 residues. Trimming stripped 3 bases from V and 6 bases from J, with 11 bases between. The cohort's ophthalmopathy patients, a group with duration under 3 months, had a Clinical Activity Score of at least 3 and a NOSPECS grade of at least 4. The source material, RNA transcripts, was used to amplify TCR beta CDR3 regions. A set of HTBI primers served as the primers for a first-round RT-PCR of the TCR CDR3. Via MiXCR, TCRdb re-called the multiplex PCR reads, giving one row per CDR3 protein. There are some 490,000 distinct CDR3 sequences in the sample; roughly 22% occur only once, and less than 65% lies in the top ten.

Sample: blood. The rearrangement uses TRBV12-3 or TRBV12-4 and TRBJ1-1; D is perhaps TRBD1 (5 bases). This receptor was obtained from a woman aged 70-85 years with Graves' ophthalmopathy. The CDR3 nucleotides are TGTGCCAGCAGTTTGGAGGGGTTCGCTGAAGCTTTCCTT. Translation gives CASSLEGFAEAFL.